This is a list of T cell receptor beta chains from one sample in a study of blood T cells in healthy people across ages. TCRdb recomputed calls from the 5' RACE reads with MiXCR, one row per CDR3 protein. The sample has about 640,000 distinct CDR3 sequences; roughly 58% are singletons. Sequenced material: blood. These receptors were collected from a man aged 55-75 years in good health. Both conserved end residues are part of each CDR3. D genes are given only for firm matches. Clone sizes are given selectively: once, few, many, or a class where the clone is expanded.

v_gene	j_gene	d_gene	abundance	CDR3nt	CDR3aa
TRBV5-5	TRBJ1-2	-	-	TGTGCCAGCAGCCTACAACCGACAGCGGACTATGGCTACACCTTC	CASSLQPTADYGYTF
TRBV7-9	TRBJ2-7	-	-	TGTGCCAGCAGTCTGACCTCCTACGAGCAGTACTTC	CASSLTSYEQYF
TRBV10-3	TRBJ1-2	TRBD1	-	TGTGCCGGCACAGGGGGCTCGGATCTCTCTGGCTACACCTTC	CAGTGGSDLSGYTF
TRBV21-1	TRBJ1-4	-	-	TGTGCCAGCACGGGCGCAGGCGACTTGGGAGAAAAGCTGTTTTTT	CASTGAGDLGEKLFF
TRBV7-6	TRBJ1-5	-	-	TGTGCCAGCAGCTTAGTGGAGGGGGAGAGTCAGCCCCAGCATTTT	CASSLVEGESQPQHF
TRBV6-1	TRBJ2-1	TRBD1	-	TGTGCCAGCAGTGAGGGGACAGGGGCCTACAATGAGCAGTTCTTC	CASSEGTGAYNEQFF
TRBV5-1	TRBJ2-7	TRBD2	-	TGCGCCAGCAGCTTCGGCGGGGGGCTTTCCTACGAGCAGTACTTC	CASSFGGGLSYEQYF
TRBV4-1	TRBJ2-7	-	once	TGCGCCAGCAGCCCGACCGGGGCCAGATACTACGAGCAGTACTTC	CASSPTGARYYEQYF
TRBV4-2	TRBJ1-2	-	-	TGTGCCAGCAGCCAAGAGAGTGAAATCTATGGCTACACCTTC	CASSQESEIYGYTF
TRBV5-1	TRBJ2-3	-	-	TGCGCCAGCTCACTCCTTGAACTGAGCACAGATACGCAGTATTTT	CASSLLELSTDTQYF
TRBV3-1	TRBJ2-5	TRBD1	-	TGTGCCAGCAGCCAAGATTCGGGACAGTGGGAGACCCAGTACTTC	CASSQDSGQWETQYF
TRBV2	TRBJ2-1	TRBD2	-	TGTGCCAGCAGGGGACTAGCGGTCTACAATGAGCAGTTCTTC	CASRGLAVYNEQFF
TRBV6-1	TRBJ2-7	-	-	TGTGCCAGCAGTCCCGGGACCATAAAGGGGTACGAGCAGTACTTC	CASSPGTIKGYEQYF
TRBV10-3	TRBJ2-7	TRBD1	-	TGTGCCATCAGTCCTGACAGGGGGGGCTACGAGCAGTACTTC	CAISPDRGGYEQYF
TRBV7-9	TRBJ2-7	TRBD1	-	TGTGCCAGCAGCCGTACGGGACAGGGGGCTAACGAGCAGTACTTC	CASSRTGQGANEQYF
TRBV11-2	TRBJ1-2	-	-	TGTGCCAGCAGCCCCCCGGCGGACCCTTGGGGCTACACCTTC	CASSPPADPWGYTF
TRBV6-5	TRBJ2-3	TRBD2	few	TGTGCCAGCAGTTACGGGACTAGCGGGGCGACTAGCACAGATACGCAGTATTTT	CASSYGTSGATSTDTQYF
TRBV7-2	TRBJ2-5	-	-	TGTGCCAGCAGCCTCCACGACACCCGATGGACCCAGTACTTC	CASSLHDTRWTQYF
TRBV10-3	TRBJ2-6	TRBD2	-	TGTGCCATCAGTGAGTCTGGGGGGGGTGCTAGCTCTGGGGCCAACGTCCCGACTTTC	CAISESGGGASSGANVPTF
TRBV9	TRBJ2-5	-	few	TGTGCCAGCAGCGTAGCGGGCGGTACAGAGACCCAGTACTTC	CASSVAGGTETQYF
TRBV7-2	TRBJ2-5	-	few	TGTGCCAGCAGCCAAAGAAGGGGTGGGACCCAGTACTTC	CASSQRRGGTQYF
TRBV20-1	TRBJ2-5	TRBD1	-	TGCAGTGCTAGTCGTCGACAGGGCAGCCAAGAGACCCAGTACTTC	CSASRRQGSQETQYF
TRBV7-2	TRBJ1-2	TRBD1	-	TGTGCCAGCACCAGACAGGGAAACAGCTATGGCTACACCTTC	CASTRQGNSYGYTF
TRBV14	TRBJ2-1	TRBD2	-	TGTGCCAGCAGCCAACCCCGGGGGAGGGGAGCCTACAGTGAGCAGTTCTTC	CASSQPRGRGAYSEQFF
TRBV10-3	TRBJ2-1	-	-	TGTGCCATCAGTGAGTCTTTGGGCAATGAGCAGTTCTTC	CAISESLGNEQFF
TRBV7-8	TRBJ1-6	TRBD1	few	TGTGCCAGCAGCCCCTTGACAGGGTTAAATTCACCCCTCCACTTT	CASSPLTGLNSPLHF
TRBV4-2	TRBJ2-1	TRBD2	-	TGTGCCAGCACCGAGGCTTGGGGGGGGGAGAGATTCAATGAGCAGTTCTTC	CASTEAWGGERFNEQFF
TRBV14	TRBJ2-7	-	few	TGTGCCAGCAGCCAAGGGGTACAGAGGGAGCAGTACTTC	CASSQGVQREQYF
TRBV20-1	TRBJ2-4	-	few	TGCAGTGCTAGAGATGGCCTAGCCAAAAACATTCAGTACTTC	CSARDGLAKNIQYF
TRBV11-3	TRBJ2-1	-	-	TGTGCCAGCAGCTTAGGTGGTCTAGCGCCTGAGCAGTTCTTC	CASSLGGLAPEQFF